A selection of T cell receptor beta chains follows, all from one sample in a study of T cells expressing NK-cell markers. TCRdb reprocessed the 5' RACE reads, with one entry per CDR3 protein and no DNA. The table lists hundreds of thousands of distinct CDR3 sequences. The material sequenced was blood T cells: a sorted CD56 or NKG2C T cell subset, CD4+ or CD8+ T cells, or bulk PBMC T cells (not recorded which). The receptor set was obtained from a man between 18 and 35 years old in good health. The CDR3 runs from the conserved cysteine through the conserved F or W.

CDR3aa	v_gene	j_gene
CSAAGTGDNTEAFF	TRBV29-1	TRBJ1-1
CASSSYRAQADTQYF	TRBV10-1	TRBJ2-3
CASSLLGGGRGNEQFF	TRBV11-2	TRBJ2-1
CASSLGIGGQPQHF	TRBV5-6	TRBJ1-5
CASSLVESAQHF	TRBV12-3/TRBV12-4	TRBJ1-5
CASSQGQPARQPQHF	TRBV3-1	TRBJ1-5
CASSWGLAGGRTYNEQFF	TRBV5-1	TRBJ2-1
CASSQNTLGTSNTGELFF	TRBV4-3	TRBJ2-2
CASSLDRVTQETQYF	TRBV7-7	TRBJ2-5
CASSGWIGESSPLHF	TRBV7-9	TRBJ1-6
CASSQDSGNYGYTF	TRBV3-1	TRBJ1-2
CASSSIPSGREFF	TRBV27	TRBJ2-1
CASSVSYNSPLHF	TRBV16	TRBJ1-6
CASSLRVNYGYTF	TRBV12-3/TRBV12-4	TRBJ1-2
CASSSPRGGAPYEQYF	TRBV7-6	TRBJ2-7
CASSSGGLTDTQYF	TRBV27	TRBJ2-3
CSVPGQGPNEKLFF	TRBV29-1	TRBJ1-4
CSASSGRGPFEMNTEAFF	TRBV20-1	TRBJ1-1
CASSGDRMETQYF	TRBV7-8	TRBJ2-5
CSAIAGVIEDTQYF	TRBV20-1	TRBJ2-3
CASSLGRTEYEQFF	TRBV5-1	TRBJ2-1
CASSLGLRETQYF	TRBV7-2	TRBJ2-5
CASSLVRTGELFF	TRBV7-8	TRBJ2-2
CASSHGTREGETQYF	TRBV28	TRBJ2-5
CASSVEGVDTYEQYF	TRBV9	TRBJ2-7
CASSYEPFGYEQYF	TRBV6-5	TRBJ2-7
CASSHTGLVLNNEQFF	TRBV14	TRBJ2-1
CASSLLSEGLAKNIQYF	TRBV7-9	TRBJ2-4